This passage covers 11 T cell receptor beta chains from one sample sequenced in a study of vaccination and CD4 T cells after COVID-19. With the Oncomine TCR Beta short-read assay, DNA from cultured CD4+ T cells was sequenced. One entry per CDR3 protein, called by TCRdb with MiXCR from the PCR reads. The sample contains about 1,700 distinct CDR3 sequences, roughly 70% of which appear only once. As for treatment: approximately nine-day PBMC culture with coronavirus spike peptide pools or control peptides (ViraFEST assay). Antigens for these TCRs are unknown. The specimen was CD4+ T cells from blood, cultured in vitro, collected after SARS-CoV-2 vaccination. The receptors stem from a human donor who had recovered from COVID-19.

The chain is built from TRBV28 and TRBJ1-6; the D is unclear. CDR3 length: 17 residues. CDR1 MDHEN and CDR2 SYDVKM come from the germline V gene. The V end was cut by 5 bases, the J end by 3 bases, with 17 bases between. CDR3: CASSPTQDPHYNSPLHF. CDR3 nucleotides: TGTGCCAGCAGTCCGACCCAGGATCCGCACTATAATTCACCCCTCCACTTT.

The chain joins TRBV27 to TRBJ1-6, with D perhaps matching TRBD1 (6 bases). CDR1 MNHEY and CDR2 SMNVEV come from the germline V gene (reference sequence). V lost 2 bases and J 6 bases, leaving 8 bases between the germline ends. The CDR3 is 14 residues long. The CDR3 nucleotides read TGTGCCAGCAGTTTAAGGGGGATTAATTCACCCCTCCACTTT. Translated, it gives CASSLRGINSPLHF.

V usage is TRBV29-1 and J usage is TRBJ1-5; D is unclear. V lost 6 bases, J lost 7 bases, and 16 bases lay in between. From germline, CDR1 is SQVTM and CDR2 ANQGSEA. CDR3 length equals 13 residues. CDR3 sequence: CSVQDFQDQPQHF. For the CDR3, the DNA is TGCAGCGTGCAGGACTTTCAAGACCAGCCCCAGCATTTT.

This rearrangement joins TRBV28 to TRBJ2-1; D remains ambiguous. The CDR3 contains 12 residues. Trimming took off 6 bases at V and 6 bases at J, with 9 bases between the two ends. Germline CDR1 and CDR2: MDHEN and SYDVKM. CDR3: CASSLFFNEQFF. In DNA form, the CDR3 reads TGTGCCAGCAGCCTATTTTTCAATGAGCAGTTCTTC.

The chain combines TRBV7-6 with TRBJ1-2; D possibly corresponds to TRBD1 (5 bases). V was shortened by 6 bases and J by 4 bases, with 12 bases between the two germline ends. The CDR3 extends over 13 amino acids. Germline V CDR1 and CDR2: SGHVS, FNYEAQ. The CDR3 reads CASSLQGGYGYTF. The CDR3, as DNA: TGTGCCAGCAGTCTCCAGGGTGGCTATGGCTACACCTTC.

The gene calls are TRBV6-1 and TRBJ1-1; TRBD1 agrees at 9 bases. CDR1 and CDR2 (germline): MNHNS, SASEGT. V shed 6 bases and J 7 bases; nucleotides not matched to a gene: 6. This CDR3 is 13 amino acids long. This chain's CDR3 is CASRGTGRGEAFF. For the CDR3, the DNA is TGTGCCAGCAGAGGGACAGGGAGGGGTGAAGCTTTCTTT.

The rearrangement links TRBV15 to TRBJ1-5; 12 positions agree with TRBD1. This CDR3 spans 17 amino acids. The ends lost 3 bases at V and 3 bases at J; junction bases unmatched: 6. Germline loops: CDR1 LNHNV, CDR2 YYDKDF (reference sequence). CDR3 sequence: CATSRGGTGGNNQPQHF. The CDR3 nucleotides read TGTGCCACCAGCAGGGGTGGGACAGGGGGCAACAATCAGCCCCAGCATTTT.

The CDR3 protein is CASSPLAGPRCNEQFF. The CDR3 bases are TGTGCCAGCAGCCCTCTAGCGGGACCTAGGTGCAATGAGCAGTTCTTC. The chain has TRBV7-6 and TRBJ2-1, with 9 bases that match TRBD2. The V and J ends lost 5 bases and 6 bases, in that order; junction bases with no gene match: 11. CDR3 size: 16 residues. From germline, CDR1 is SGHVS and CDR2 FNYEAQ. Supplemented by reference TRBV7-6 and TRBJ2-1, the full variable domain reads GAGVSQSPRYKVTKRGQDVALRCDPISGHVSLYWYRQALGQGPEFLTYFNYEAQQDKSGLPNDRFSAERPEGSISTLTIQRTEQRDSAMYRCASSPLAGPRCNEQFFGPGTRLTVL.

This chain connects TRBV7-2 to TRBJ1-5; 9 bases are shared with TRBD1. Germline CDR1 is SGHTA and CDR2 is FQGNSA. This CDR3 contains 15 residues. V trimming: 3 bases; J trimming: 4 bases; junction bases outside the gene matches: 4. The CDR3 region is CASSFGTGTNQPQHF. CDR3 DNA: TGTGCCAGCAGCTTCGGGACAGGGACGAATCAGCCCCAGCATTTT.

A single count supports this clonotype. The chain links TRBV28 to TRBJ2-3; D remains ambiguous. Germline V lookup: CDR1 MDHEN, CDR2 SYDVKM. V gave up 6 bases and J gave up 4 bases, with 11 bases separating them. CDR3 length equals 13 residues. CDR3 protein: CASSPLWSDTQYF. CDR3 bases: TGTGCCAGCAGCCCGCTTTGGTCAGATACGCAGTATTTT.

This clonotype turned up a few times. The chain carries TRBV28 and TRBJ1-2; D unclear. The V gene lost 2 bases and the J gene lost 4 bases, with 8 bases spanning the gap. This CDR3 has 13 amino acids. Germline loops: CDR1 MDHEN, CDR2 SYDVKM. The CDR3 sequence: CASSLEPRYGYTF. CDR3 coding DNA: TGTGCCAGCAGTTTAGAACCGCGCTATGGCTACACCTTC.